These 3 T cell receptor beta chains originate from one sample sequenced in a study of shared clonotypes between healthy human individuals. This table comes from immunoSEQ multiplex PCR, and its TCRdb copy is limited to in-frame clones, with some not included. The sample holds 850,000 to 1,200,000 clones, roughly 80% seen once. Sequenced sample: memory CD4+ T cells sorted from blood. Sample subset: CD45RA-negative fraction. These receptors came from a man in his late teens or twenties in good health.

The chain carries TRBV5-1 and TRBJ2-7; 16 bases align to TRBD2. From germline, CDR1 is SGHRS and CDR2 YFSETQ. This CDR3 contains 18 residues. V shed 5 bases and J 5 bases; nucleotides not matched to a gene: 13. The CDR3 DNA reads TGCGCCAGCAGTTCCGGGACTAGCGGGAGGGCCGGGGTAAACGAGCAGTACTTC. It is translated as CASSSGTSGRAGVNEQYF.

The CDR3 DNA is TGTGCCAGCAGTACCTCAGGGGGTTCTTCACCCCTCCACTTT. As protein: CASSTSGGSSPLHF. This rearrangement joins TRBV28 to TRBJ1-6; 7 bases fit TRBD1. V was clipped by 5 bases and J by 9 bases; unmatched bases: 7. Germline V gene lookup returns CDR1 MDHEN and CDR2 SYDVKM. The CDR3 runs 14 residues. Supplemented by reference TRBV28 and TRBJ1-6, the full variable domain reads DVKVTQSSRYLVKRTGEKVFLECVQDMDHENMFWYRQDPGLGLRLIYFSYDVKMKEKGDIPEGYSVSREKKERFSLILESASTNQTSMYLCASSTSGGSSPLHFGNGTRLTVT.

The chain has TRBV5-5 and TRBJ2-5, with 9 bases that match TRBD1. The CDR3 spans 14 residues. CDR1 and CDR2 from the germline V gene are SGHKS and YYEKEE (reference sequence). Losses at the gene ends were 4 bases for V and 5 bases for J; bases not matched to a gene: 6. The CDR3 loop is CASSRTGERETQYF. The CDR3 nucleotides are TGTGCCAGCAGCCGGACAGGGGAACGGGAGACCCAGTACTTC.